Below are 18 T cell receptor beta chains sequenced from a single sample in a study of blood T cell repertoires in COVID-19. The method was immunoSEQ multiplex PCR; TCRdb's version includes in-frame clones alone and lacks a portion of them. The data contain under 250,000 clones, less than 90% of them singletons. The sequenced material came from peripheral blood. The receptors here all came from a woman between 65 and 79 years old with active or convalescent COVID-19.

This clone was detected a few times. The chain is built from TRBV5-1 and TRBJ1-2; D might be TRBD1 (5 bases). The CDR3 has 14 residues. Germline values: CDR1 SGHRS, CDR2 YFSETQ. V dropped 4 bases and J dropped 0 bases, with 10 bases sitting between them. The CDR3 protein is CASSAGGANYGYTF. As DNA, the CDR3 is TGCGCCAGCAGCGCGGGAGGGGCTAACTATGGCTACACCTTC.

CDR3 amino acids: CASSVMDRAGDEQFF. CDR3 nucleotides: TGTGCCAGTAGTGTGATGGACAGGGCGGGGGATGAGCAGTTCTTC. This chain uses TRBV19 with TRBJ2-1, with D perhaps TRBD1 (8 bases). Germline V gives CDR1 LNHDA, CDR2 SQIVND (reference sequence). V dropped 5 bases and J dropped 8 bases, with 19 bases sitting between them. The CDR3 is 15 amino acids.

This clone has only one observation. This chain links TRBV7-2 with TRBJ2-7; D gene unclear. The V end lost 3 bases, the J end lost 2 bases, and 2 bases lay between the germline ends. CDR1 and CDR2 from the germline V gene are SGHTA and FQGNSA. This CDR3 contains 11 residues. CDR3 DNA: TGTGCCAGCAGCTTCGCCTACGAGCAGTACTTC. Amino acids: CASSFAYEQYF. The variable domain in full, completed from reference TRBV7-2 and TRBJ2-7, reads GAGVSQSPSNKVTEKGKDVELRCDPISGHTALYWYRQSLGQGLEFLIYFQGNSAPDKSGLPSDRFSAERTGGSVSTLTIQRTQQEDSAVYLCASSFAYEQYFGPGTRLTVT.

There are a few counts of this clone. V and J are TRBV6-5 and TRBJ1-6; the match to TRBD1 covers 9 bases. This CDR3 is 15 amino acids long. The V gene's germline CDR1 is MNHEY and CDR2 SVGAGI. V dropped 2 bases and J dropped 10; count of bases not matched to a gene: 6. CDR3 amino acids: CASSYEGQGWSPLHF. As DNA, the CDR3 is TGTGCCAGCAGTTACGAGGGACAGGGATGGTCACCCCTCCACTTT.

This clone was found once. This same CDR3 is encoded by further DNA sequences in the sample. This sequence joins TRBV12-3 or TRBV12-4 and TRBJ1-5, with D uncertain. The length of the CDR3 is 12 residues. V was clipped by 3 bases and J by 7 bases, with 7 bases between them. The DNA of the CDR3 is TGTGCCAGCAGTTTCCCCCTCCAGCCCCAGCATTTT. This codes for CASSFPLQPQHF.

The chain has TRBV18 and TRBJ1-6, with TRBD1 matching 7 bases. The CDR3 sequence is 14 residues long. Germline-derived CDR1 and CDR2 are KGHSH and LQKENI. The J segment lost 8 bases and the V segment lost 3 bases, leaving 4 bases of the junction unmatched. The CDR3 nucleotides are TGTGCCAGCTCACCGGGGCAGGGGGATTCACCCCTCCACTTT. Its translation: CASSPGQGDSPLHF. The variable domain in full, with the rest retrieved from reference TRBV18 and TRBJ1-6, is NAGVMQNPRHLVRRRGQEARLRCSPMKGHSHVYWYRQLPEEGLKFMVYLQKENIIDESGMPKERFSAEFPKEGPSILRIQQVVRGDSAAYFCASSPGQGDSPLHFGNGTRLTVT.

The chain carries TRBV4-1 and TRBJ2-7; D perhaps matches TRBD1 (5 bases). CDR1 and CDR2 (germline): MGHRA, YSYEKL. The V end lost 3 bases, the J end lost 0 bases, and 15 bases lay between the germline ends. CDR3 length: 16 residues. This CDR3 reads CASSQDLGLPSYEQYF. For the CDR3, the DNA is TGCGCCAGCAGCCAGGACCTGGGGCTACCCTCCTACGAGCAGTACTTC.

This chain links TRBV7-8 with TRBJ1-1; tentative D call: TRBD1 (5 bases). The CDR3 contains 14 residues. Trimming left V 0 bases short and J 4 bases short, with 9 bases between. In germline, CDR1 is SGHVS, CDR2 FQNEAQ. For the CDR3, the DNA is TGTGCCAGCAGCTTAGCGGCAGGGCTCACTGAAGCTTTCTTT. This encodes CASSLAAGLTEAFF.

This rearrangement joins TRBV6-5 to TRBJ2-1; tentative D call: TRBD2 (6 bases). CDR3 length: 15 amino acids. Per the germline V gene, CDR1 is MNHEY and CDR2 is SVGAGI. The V end was cut by 0 bases, the J end by 10 bases, with 16 bases between. CDR3 region: CASSYSEAGPPEQFF. The CDR3 DNA reads TGTGCCAGCAGTTACTCCGAGGCGGGGCCCCCCGAGCAGTTCTTC.

The chain employs TRBV7-9 and TRBJ1-2; 11 bases map to TRBD1. Germline V gene lookup returns CDR1 SEHNR and CDR2 FQNEAQ (reference sequence). With 4 bases clipped from V and 4 bases from J, the junction kept 5 bases outside the gene matches. The CDR3 length is 15 residues. The CDR3: CASSSGQGAVYGYTF. CDR3 coding DNA: TGTGCCAGCAGCTCTGGACAGGGGGCGGTCTATGGCTACACCTTC.

The CDR3 spells CASSPSLYNEQFF. The CDR3 bases are TGTGCCAGCAGCCCCAGTTTGTACAATGAGCAGTTCTTC. The rearrangement uses TRBV3-1 (or the pseudogene TRBV3-2) and TRBJ2-1, with D uncertain. V was pared by 4 bases and J by 4 bases, with 8 bases between. CDR1 and CDR2 (germline): LGHDT, YNNKEL (reference sequence). The CDR3 has 13 residues.

This chain joins TRBV7-3 and TRBJ2-5; TRBD2 matches 7 bases. Germline V lookup: CDR1 SGHTA, CDR2 FQGTGA. After removal of 5 bases from V and 4 bases from J, the junction contained 7 bases not matched to a gene. The CDR3 consists of 14 residues. The CDR3 region is CASSPRGDRETQYF. DNA for the CDR3: TGTGCCAGCAGCCCCCGGGGGGACCGAGAGACCCAGTACTTC.

The chain joins TRBV11-1 to TRBJ2-7; weak D call: TRBD2 (6 bases). With 1 base removed from V and 6 bases from J, the gap between germline ends came to 10 bases. The CDR3 has 13 amino acids. Germline V gene data show CDR1 as SGHAT and CDR2 as FQDESV (reference sequence). CDR3 DNA sequence: TGTGCCAGCAGCTTAGAACTAGCCTTCGAGCAGTACTTC. This sequence encodes CASSLELAFEQYF. Full variable domain (missing parts from reference TRBV11-1 and TRBJ2-7): EAEVAQSPRYKITEKSQAVAFWCDPISGHATLYWYRQILGQGPELLVQFQDESVVDDSQLPKDRFSAERLKGVDSTLKIQPAELGDSAMYLCASSLELAFEQYFGPGTRLTVT.

The CDR3 nucleotides read TGTGCCAGCAGTTTTACAGCGGACACTGAAGCTTTCTTT. It encodes CASSFTADTEAFF. The rearrangement links TRBV12-3 or TRBV12-4 to TRBJ1-1; D gene ambiguous. The CDR3 spans 13 residues. Trimming took off 3 bases at V and 3 bases at J, with 8 bases between the two ends.

CDR3 sequence: CARSLHRGTEAFF. Written as DNA, the CDR3 is TGTGCCAGAAGCTTGCACAGGGGAACCGAAGCTTTCTTT. The chain carries TRBV5-3 and TRBJ1-1; 7 bases agree with TRBD1. TRBV5-3 is labeled an ORF, and its function is uncertain. With V trimmed by 1 base and J by 8 bases, 5 bases remained unmatched. CDR3 length equals 13 residues.

CDR3 protein: CASHYPGTGVYGYTF. In nucleotides, the CDR3 is TGTGCCAGCCACTACCCGGGGACAGGGGTTTATGGCTACACCTTC. The genes are TRBV25-1 and TRBJ1-2; 10 bases line up with TRBD1. CDR1 and CDR2 from the germline V gene are MGHDK and SYGVNS. The length of the CDR3 is 15 residues. V was clipped by 8 bases and J by 5 bases; unmatched bases: 11.

This chain joins TRBV27 and TRBJ2-1; 9 bases line up with TRBD1. This CDR3 comprises 14 residues. Germline lookup yields CDR1 MNHEY and CDR2 SMNVEV (reference sequence). After removal of 7 bases from V and 7 bases from J, the junction contained 8 bases not matched to a gene. As DNA, the CDR3 is TGTGCCAGCACGGACAGGGGCCCTATGAATGAGCAGTTCTTC. It specifies CASTDRGPMNEQFF.

This rearrangement joins TRBV4-1 to TRBJ1-2, with 9 positions matching TRBD1. Germline V gene sequence: CDR1 MGHRA, CDR2 YSYEKL. CDR3 length equals 15 residues. Trimming took 1 base from V and 5 from J; bases not matched to a gene: 5. CDR3 nucleotides: TGCGCCAGCAGCCAAGGCGGACAGGGGTGGTATGGCTACACCTTC. Residues: CASSQGGQGWYGYTF.